This is a list of T cell receptor beta chains from one sample in a study of T cells in Graves' hyperthyroidism and ophthalmopathy. TCRdb ran MiXCR on the multiplex PCR reads and lists one entry per CDR3 protein. The data contain about 350,000 distinct CDR3 sequences, around 13% of them singletons. Specimen: blood. All receptors come from a woman in her 30s with Graves' hyperthyroidism. The CDR3 runs from the conserved cysteine through the conserved F or W.

j_call v_call cdr3_aa
TRBJ2-3 TRBV28 CASSLWRDTQYF
TRBJ1-2 TRBV20-1 CSARDGDTIHYGYTF
TRBJ2-3 TRBV20-1 CSARDLAGGYTDTQYF
TRBJ1-1 TRBV30 CAWRGAANTEAFF
TRBJ2-7 TRBV28 CASSHGVAGTSGIFSYEQYF
TRBJ2-7 TRBV7-2 CASSLETRTYEQYF
TRBJ2-4 TRBV28 CASSRPVSKNIQYF
TRBJ1-2 TRBV14 CASSQFFSGTYGYTF
TRBJ1-2 TRBV28 CASSLMASRAGGYTF
TRBJ2-6 TRBV29-1 CSAGDWGAGANVLTF
TRBJ2-2 TRBV28 CASSALEGNTGELFF
TRBJ2-3 TRBV19 CASSIDTDTDTQYF
TRBJ2-1 TRBV6-2/TRBV6-3 CASSYPGGPREQFF
TRBJ1-5 TRBV19 CASIQGQGNQPQHF
TRBJ2-7 TRBV24-1 CATSDSGRPGEQYF
TRBJ2-1 TRBV20-1 CSARASGGAQHNEQFF
TRBJ1-1 TRBV12-3/TRBV12-4 CASTRRGPNTEAFF
TRBJ2-7 TRBV20-1 CSAGLAGGRDNEQYF
TRBJ1-2 TRBV7-9 CASSSGTPNYGYTF
TRBJ2-3 TRBV10-3 CAISESKTDTQYF
TRBJ2-1 TRBV7-9 CASSLQPTYNEQFF
TRBJ2-3 TRBV5-1 CASSLDYTRTDTQYF
TRBJ2-5 TRBV20-1 CSAREGLAGNRETQYF
TRBJ2-2 TRBV27 CASAPGGRPGELFF
TRBJ2-5 TRBV6-5 CASSYTLGQETQYF
TRBJ2-5 TRBV3-1 CASSQVGGGAQETQYF
TRBJ1-2 TRBV10-3 CAIYAPTGSCGYTF
TRBJ2-5 TRBV5-4 CASSYDRRYQETQYF
TRBJ2-3 TRBV9 CASSSTGIQRGDTQYF
TRBJ2-1 TRBV12-3/TRBV12-4 CASIDDGNEQFF
TRBJ2-3 TRBV7-2 CASSLEVAGGPTDTQYF
TRBJ1-3 TRBV5-4 CASSLGGQGFRPIYF
TRBJ1-6 TRBV7-9 CASSLPRGPLHF
TRBJ2-1 TRBV27 CASSLNGRLSINEQFF
TRBJ1-2 TRBV12-3/TRBV12-4 CASSFRANYGYTF
TRBJ2-2 TRBV14 CASSQTYTGELFF
TRBJ2-5 TRBV28 CASSCRDRGDETQYF
TRBJ2-3 TRBV25-1 CASSDQADTQYF
TRBJ1-5 TRBV12-3/TRBV12-4 CASQEGDGQPQHF
TRBJ2-1 TRBV24-1 CATSAGSISYNEQFF
TRBJ1-5 TRBV28 CASSSTGGEREPQHF
TRBJ2-1 TRBV20-1 CSARDGSRGLYNEQFF